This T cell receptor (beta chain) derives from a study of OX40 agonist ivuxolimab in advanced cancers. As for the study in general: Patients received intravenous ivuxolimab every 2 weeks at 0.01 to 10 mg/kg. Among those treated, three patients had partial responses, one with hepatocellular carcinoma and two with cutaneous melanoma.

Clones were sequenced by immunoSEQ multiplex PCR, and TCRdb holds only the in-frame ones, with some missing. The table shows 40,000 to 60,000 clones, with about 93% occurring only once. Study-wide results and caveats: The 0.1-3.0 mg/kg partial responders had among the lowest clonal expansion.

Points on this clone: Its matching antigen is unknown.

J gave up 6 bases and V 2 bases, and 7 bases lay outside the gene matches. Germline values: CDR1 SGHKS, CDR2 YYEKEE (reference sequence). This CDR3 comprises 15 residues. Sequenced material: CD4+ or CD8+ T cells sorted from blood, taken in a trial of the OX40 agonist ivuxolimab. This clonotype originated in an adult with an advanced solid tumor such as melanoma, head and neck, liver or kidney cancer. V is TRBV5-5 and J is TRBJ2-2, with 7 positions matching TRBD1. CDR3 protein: CASSFRDRASGELFF. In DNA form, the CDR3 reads TGTGCCAGCAGCTTCAGAGACAGGGCTTCCGGGGAGCTGTTTTTT.